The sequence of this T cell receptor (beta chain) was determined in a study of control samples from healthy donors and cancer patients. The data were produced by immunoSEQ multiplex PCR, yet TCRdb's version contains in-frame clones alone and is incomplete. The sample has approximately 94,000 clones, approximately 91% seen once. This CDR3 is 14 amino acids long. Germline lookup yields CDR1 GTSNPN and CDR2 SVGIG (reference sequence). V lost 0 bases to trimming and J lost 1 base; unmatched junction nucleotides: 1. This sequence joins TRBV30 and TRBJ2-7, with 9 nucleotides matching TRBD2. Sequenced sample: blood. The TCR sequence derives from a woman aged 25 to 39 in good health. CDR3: CAWSVLAGSYEQYF. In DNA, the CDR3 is TGTGCCTGGAGTGTCCTAGCGGGATCCTACGAGCAGTACTTC.